This is a list of T cell receptor beta chains from one sample in a study of blood T cell repertoires in COVID-19. Measured with immunoSEQ multiplex PCR; TCRdb has only the in-frame clones, and not every one. The repertoire holds tens of thousands of clones, 90% seen once, with 2.5% to 3% in the top ten. The sequencing input was peripheral blood. Receptor source: a man aged 50 to 59 with active COVID-19. Each CDR3 is given with its conserved first and last residue. The D gene is left open where the match is weak. Some rows have no size entry. The others give once, few or many, or a class for an expanded clone.

size	J	D	V	DNA	CDR3
.	TRBJ2-7	.	TRBV9	TGTGCCAGCAGCCCCCGGACAGCCTACGAGCAGTACTTC	CASSPRTAYEQYF
.	TRBJ2-7	TRBD2	TRBV30	TGTGCCTGGAGTGTACGGGGCGGGGGGGCCTCCTACGAGCAGTACTTC	CAWSVRGGGASYEQYF
.	TRBJ2-1	TRBD1	TRBV5-1	TGCGCCAGCAGCCTGGAGGGACAGGGGACCAATGAGCAGTTCTTC	CASSLEGQGTNEQFF
.	TRBJ1-2	.	TRBV12-3/TRBV12-4	TGTGCCGGCAGTTCGGGGACTGGGAGCGGCTACACCTTC	CAGSSGTGSGYTF
.	TRBJ1-1	.	TRBV7-2	TGTGCCAGCAGCTTAGGACAGGTCACTGAAGCTTTCTTT	CASSLGQVTEAFF
once	TRBJ1-1	TRBD1	TRBV9	TGTGCCAGCAGCGCCATAGGACAGGGTGGAACTGAAGCTTTCTTT	CASSAIGQGGTEAFF
.	TRBJ2-7	.	TRBV15	TGTGCCACCAGCAGAGATCTCGGGTCCTACGAGCAGTACTTC	CATSRDLGSYEQYF
.	TRBJ2-2	.	TRBV6-1	TGTGCCAGCAGTGAATGGGAGGGGGGGATATCCGGGGAGCTGTTTTTT	CASSEWEGGISGELFF
.	TRBJ2-2	TRBD2	TRBV4-3	TGCGCCAGCAGCCAACCCGGGACTAGCGGGGGGAGGAACACCGGGGAGCTGTTTTTT	CASSQPGTSGGRNTGELFF
.	TRBJ1-2	.	TRBV30	TGTGCCTGGAGTGTATTCTACAGGTCTAACTATGGCTACACCTTC	CAWSVFYRSNYGYTF
.	TRBJ2-1	.	TRBV6-1	TGTGCCAGCAGTGAAGTAGATTACAATGAGCAGTTCTTC	CASSEVDYNEQFF
few	TRBJ1-3	TRBD1	TRBV6-5	TGTGCCGGAAGACAGGGTTGGGGGGACACCATATATTTT	CAGRQGWGDTIYF
once	TRBJ2-1	TRBD2	TRBV4-1	TGCGCCAGCAGCCGAAGACTAGCGGGAAACTACAATGAGCAGTTCTTC	CASSRRLAGNYNEQFF
.	TRBJ1-1	.	TRBV4-1	TGCGCCAGCAGCCAAGTTCCGGACAGCTGGAACACTGAAGCTTTCTTT	CASSQVPDSWNTEAFF
.	TRBJ1-3	.	TRBV6-5	TGTGCCAGCAGGGGGGAGGGTGAAGGAAACACCATATATTTT	CASRGEGEGNTIYF
.	TRBJ2-2	.	TRBV19	TGTGCCAGTAGACTAGCTCGGGCCGGGGAGCTGTTTTTT	CASRLARAGELFF
.	TRBJ2-3	TRBD1	TRBV10-3	TGTGCCATCAGGATGAACTCAGTGGGGGGACAGGGTAGCACAGATACGCAGTATTTT	CAIRMNSVGGQGSTDTQYF
once	TRBJ2-3	TRBD2	TRBV9	TGTGCCAGCAGCGTAGCAGGGACTAGAGCCGATACGCAGTATTTT	CASSVAGTRADTQYF
.	TRBJ1-2	.	TRBV6-2/TRBV6-3	TGTGCCAGCGGCCGCGGAGGGGAGGTCTATGGCTACACCTTC	CASGRGGEVYGYTF
.	TRBJ2-2	.	TRBV9	TGTGCCAGCAGCGTAGACCCCCAGCGCACCGGGGAGCTGTTTTTT	CASSVDPQRTGELFF
.	TRBJ2-3	.	TRBV5-1	TGCGCCAGCAGCTTGGCGAGCGGCCCAGATACGCAGTATTTT	CASSLASGPDTQYF
.	TRBJ2-5	.	TRBV4-3	TGCGCCAGCAGCCAAGCCCAGGGCAATGGGGACCAAGAGACCCAGTACTTC	CASSQAQGNGDQETQYF
.	TRBJ2-7	.	TRBV19	TGTGCCAGTAGTATCGAGGACGGGAACTACGAGCAGTACTTC	CASSIEDGNYEQYF
.	TRBJ2-3	TRBD2	TRBV9	TGTGCCAGCAGCGTGACTAGCGGGGGGCTTATAGGAAGCACAGATACGCAGTATTTT	CASSVTSGGLIGSTDTQYF
.	TRBJ1-5	.	TRBV19	TGTGCCTGCCGAACCGGCGGGGGCAATCAGCCCCAGCATTTT	CACRTGGGNQPQHF
.	TRBJ2-3	.	TRBV6-5	TGTGCCAGCATGGGCGGCGGGGGCTTCACAGATACGCAGTATTTT	CASMGGGGFTDTQYF
few	TRBJ2-7	TRBD1	TRBV6-5	TGTGCCAGCAGTTACACACAGGGGCGACCCTACGAGCAGTACTTC	CASSYTQGRPYEQYF
.	TRBJ1-3	TRBD1	TRBV28	TGTGCCAGCAGTTTAGGGGACAGGGGAGCAGGAAACACCATATATTTT	CASSLGDRGAGNTIYF
.	TRBJ1-5	.	TRBV23-1	TGCGCCAGCAGTCAATCAGGTCAGGGCAATCAGCCCCAGCATTTT	CASSQSGQGNQPQHF
.	TRBJ1-3	TRBD1	TRBV3-1/TRBV3-2	TGTGCCAGCAGCCAGTCGGACAGGCCGAACTCTGGAAACACCATATATTTT	CASSQSDRPNSGNTIYF
.	TRBJ1-3	.	TRBV9	TGTGCCAGCAAGGAGGGGAGTGGAAACACCATATATTTT	CASKEGSGNTIYF
.	TRBJ2-7	.	TRBV27	TGTGCCAGCAGCCCAACAGGTGCCTACGAGCAGTACTTC	CASSPTGAYEQYF
.	TRBJ2-2	.	TRBV9	TGTGCCAGCAGCGTAGAAGGGGCCACCGGGGAGCTGTTTTTT	CASSVEGATGELFF
.	TRBJ1-6	.	TRBV6-2/TRBV6-3	TGTGCCAGCAGTTTGGCAGGGGAGAATTCACCCCTCCACTTT	CASSLAGENSPLHF
.	TRBJ1-5	.	TRBV28	TGTGCCAGCAGTTCCACAGATTCTAGCAATCAGCCCCAGCATTTT	CASSSTDSSNQPQHF
.	TRBJ1-3	.	TRBV19	TGTGCCAGTAGTATAGGCGCCAGAGGGTTCTCTGGAAACACCATATATTTT	CASSIGARGFSGNTIYF
.	TRBJ1-6	TRBD1	TRBV5-4	TGTGCCAGCAGCTCTACAGGGGGTTCACCCCTCCACTTT	CASSSTGGSPLHF
.	TRBJ2-2	.	TRBV28	TGTGCCAGCAGTTTTAGGCAGGCCAAGGCCGGGGAGCTGTTTTTT	CASSFRQAKAGELFF
.	TRBJ1-6	TRBD1	TRBV19	TGTGCCAGTATTGGGACAGGGCCAAATTCACCCCTCCACTTT	CASIGTGPNSPLHF
.	TRBJ2-3	.	TRBV6-4	TGTGCCAGCAGTGTAACAGAGACAGATACGCAGTATTTT	CASSVTETDTQYF
.	TRBJ1-2	.	TRBV19	TGTGCCAGTAGTATAGTACAGGGAGGGAACTATGGCTACACCTTC	CASSIVQGGNYGYTF
.	TRBJ1-2	TRBD1	TRBV5-6	TGTGCCAGCACCATACCACAGGGGAGCTATGGCTACACCTTC	CASTIPQGSYGYTF
.	TRBJ1-2	TRBD1	TRBV2	TGTGCCAGCAGTGCCGGACAGGGGGCGAACTATGGCTACACCTTC	CASSAGQGANYGYTF
.	TRBJ2-2	.	TRBV11-3	TGTGCCAGCAGCTTAGTAGACACCGGGGAGCTGTTTTTT	CASSLVDTGELFF
.	TRBJ1-2	.	TRBV5-6	TGTGCCAGCAGCTTGCGAGGAGGCTACACCTTC	CASSLRGGYTF
.	TRBJ1-5	TRBD1	TRBV18	TGTGCCAGCTCACCATTTGGACAGGATCAGCCCCAGCATTTT	CASSPFGQDQPQHF
.	TRBJ1-6	.	TRBV6-1	TGTGCCAGCAGTGACCGGGTCTTGGACAGCAATTCACCCCTCCACTTT	CASSDRVLDSNSPLHF
.	TRBJ1-6	.	TRBV9	TGTGCCAGCAGCGCGGACAGCTTTTATAATTCACCCCTCCACTTT	CASSADSFYNSPLHF
.	TRBJ1-5	.	TRBV15	TGTGCCACCAGCAGAGATAGGGGGGGCGAACGTCAGCCCCAGCATTTT	CATSRDRGGERQPQHF
once	TRBJ2-7	TRBD1	TRBV10-3	TGTGCCATCGGTATCGGGACAGGGATCAACGAGCAGTACTTC	CAIGIGTGINEQYF